This T cell receptor (beta chain) stems from a study of shared clonotypes between healthy human individuals. On the study more broadly: Donors had three CD4 naive, three CD4 memory, two CD8 naive and one CD8 memory plate apiece.

Assay execution proceeded at the deep level. Approximately 220 ng DNA, about 28,000 T cell genomes, went into each sorted-subset replicate PCR. Data came from immunoSEQ multiplex PCR; TCRdb stores just in-frame clones and leaves some out. The profile shows roughly 700,000 clones, approximately 79% of them singletons. Findings and limits, study-wide: It was the non-shared clonotypes that had lower generation probabilities than clonotypes shared by all four donors.

Germline V gene lookup returns CDR1 LNHDA and CDR2 SQIVND (reference sequence). The CDR3 extends over 14 amino acids. V lost 10 bases to trimming and J lost 4 bases; unmatched junction nucleotides: 10. Note on this clone: Its target is not known.

The specimen was memory CD4+ T cells sorted from blood. Noted subset: CD45RA-negative fraction. This sequence originates from a woman aged 25 to 39 in good health. The rearrangement links TRBV19 to TRBJ1-1, with 9 bases aligning to TRBD1. The chain's CDR3 is CATYNRGPATEAFF. The CDR3 DNA is TGTGCCACTTACAACAGGGGGCCGGCCACTGAAGCTTTCTTT.